This T cell receptor (beta chain) derives from a study of CD4 T cells in relation to SARS-CoV-2 and coronaviruses. TCRdb's copy holds only in-frame clones and misses some; the assay was immunoSEQ multiplex PCR. The table shows 60,000 to 85,000 clones, with over 90% occurring only once. V dropped 5 bases and J dropped 7 bases, with 17 bases sitting between them. This CDR3 is 14 amino acids long. Germline V gives CDR1 SEHNR, CDR2 FQNEAQ (reference sequence). Unexposed donor CD4+ T cells date from about 2010-2018, before the COVID-19 pandemic. Naive and memory CD4+ T cells were separated from cryopreserved PBMCs.

The source material was naive CD4+ T cells from PBMCs. Stated subset: naive CD4+ T cells isolated by negative enrichment. The V gene is TRBV7-9, the J gene TRBJ1-2; D is undetermined. This sequence was found in a human donor in good health. The CDR3 bases are TGTGCCAGCAGCCCAATATGGACCGCCGGTGGCTACACCTTC. It is translated as CASSPIWTAGGYTF.